These 18 T cell receptor beta chains came from one sample sequenced in a study of control samples from healthy donors and cancer patients. Clones were sequenced by immunoSEQ multiplex PCR, and TCRdb holds only the in-frame ones, with some missing. The data show tens of thousands of clones, with under 90% seen just once and 4.5% to 7% held by the top ten. The sequencing input was blood. These receptors came from a man aged 50-60 years in good health.

V and J are TRBV10-3 and TRBJ2-7, with D maybe TRBD2 (5 bases). Germline loops: CDR1 ENHRY, CDR2 SYGVKD. The CDR3 contains 13 residues. V was clipped by 10 bases and J by 4 bases, with 17 bases between them. CDR3 coding DNA: TGTGCCACAGGTGAAGGGAGTCGGTACGAGCAGTACTTC. Translation gives CATGEGSRYEQYF.

J is TRBJ1-3 and V is TRBV19; tentatively, D is TRBD1 (6 bases). Germline CDR1 is LNHDA and CDR2 is SQIVND (reference sequence). The CDR3 length is 15 residues. V shed 6 bases and J shed 2 bases, with 14 bases lying between them. CDR3 loop: CASSIRGLAGNTIYF. CDR3 DNA sequence: TGTGCCAGTAGCATCAGGGGTCTTGCTGGAAACACCATATATTTT.

This chain links TRBV28 with TRBJ2-1, with TRBD1 matching over 7 bases. This CDR3 spans 15 amino acids. Unmatched junction bases numbered 7, after V lost 1 base and J lost 7 bases. Germline V lookup: CDR1 MDHEN, CDR2 SYDVKM. For the CDR3, the DNA is TGTGCCAGCAGTTTATCCTATTCGACAGGGAATGAGCAGTTCTTC. It is translated as CASSLSYSTGNEQFF.

The chain recombines TRBV9 with TRBJ2-1; D perhaps matches TRBD1 (6 bases). This CDR3 comprises 13 residues. V was trimmed by 2 bases and J by 5 bases, leaving 8 bases between them. Per germline, CDR1 SGDLS and CDR2 YYNGEE. The DNA for the CDR3 is TGTGCCAGCAGCGTCCAGGGGCACAATGAGCAGTTCTTC. It is translated as CASSVQGHNEQFF. The full variable domain, completed using reference TRBV9 and TRBJ2-1, is DSGVTQTPKHLITATGQRVTLRCSPRSGDLSVYWYQQSLDQGLQFLIQYYNGEERAKGNILERFSAQQFPDLHSELNLSSLELGDSALYFCASSVQGHNEQFFGPGTRLTVL.

In its sample, this clone was seen a few times. The chain links TRBV3-1 (or the pseudogene TRBV3-2) to TRBJ1-3; D is uncertain. Germline CDR1 reads LGHDT; CDR2 reads YNNKEL (reference sequence). CDR3 length: 14 amino acids. V lost 4 bases and J 0 bases, leaving 7 bases between the germline ends. CDR3 sequence reads: CASSPISSGNTIYF. The CDR3 region has the DNA TGTGCCAGCAGCCCTATCAGCTCTGGAAACACCATATATTTT.

The CDR3 here is CASSFRARIQSSGNTIYF. DNA of the CDR3: TGTGCCAGCAGCTTTAGAGCGCGGATTCAGAGCTCTGGAAACACCATATATTTT. V usage is TRBV5-6 and J usage is TRBJ1-3; D unresolved. Germline-derived CDR1 and CDR2 are SGHDT and YYEEEE. V was trimmed by 2 bases and J by 0 bases, leaving 18 bases between them. The CDR3 loop spans 18 amino acids.

This clone has at least ten counts. The chain employs TRBV19 and TRBJ1-2; 8 nucleotides line up with TRBD1. V gave up 9 bases and J gave up 6 bases; unmatched junction bases: 6. Germline lookup yields CDR1 LNHDA and CDR2 SQIVND (reference sequence). The length of the CDR3 is 12 residues. CDR3 amino acids: CASRTGNNGYTF. The CDR3 DNA reads TGTGCCAGCAGGACAGGGAATAATGGCTACACCTTC. The full variable domain, in which reference TRBV19 and TRBJ1-2 provide the parts outside the CDR3, is DGGITQSPKYLFRKEGQNVTLSCEQNLNHDAMYWYRQDPGQGLRLIYYSQIVNDFQKGDIAEGYSVSREKKESFPLTVTSAQKNPTAFYLCASRTGNNGYTFGSGTRLTVV.

The gene calls are TRBV7-6 and TRBJ2-1; TRBD2 matches 9 bases. V was clipped by 0 bases and J by 6 bases; unmatched bases: 6. Germline values: CDR1 SGHVS, CDR2 FNYEAQ. The CDR3 contains 16 residues. CDR3 protein: CASSLAGLARSNEQFF. CDR3 nucleotides: TGTGCCAGCAGCTTAGCCGGACTAGCGCGGTCCAATGAGCAGTTCTTC.

This chain connects TRBV6-5 to TRBJ1-5; D is undetermined. The CDR3 runs 15 residues. The V gene lost 6 bases and the J gene lost 0 bases, with 12 bases spanning the gap. Germline V CDR1 and CDR2: MNHEY, SVGAGI. For the CDR3, the DNA is TGTGCCAGCAGAAGAAAGCATAATAGCAATCAGCCCCAGCATTTT. This translates into CASRRKHNSNQPQHF.

This clone was counted a single time. This rearrangement joins TRBV2 to TRBJ2-7; no clear D. The CDR3 runs 11 residues. The germline V gene has CDR1 SNHLY and CDR2 FYNNEI. V was cut by 4 bases and J by 7 bases, with 8 bases left in between. The CDR3 loop is CASSGEQEQYF. CDR3 DNA sequence: TGTGCCAGCAGTGGAGAACAGGAGCAGTACTTC.

J is TRBJ1-6 and V is TRBV5-1; D possibly corresponds to TRBD1 (6 bases). The V gene lost 4 bases and the J gene lost 11 bases, with 16 bases spanning the gap. Germline CDR1 reads SGHRS; CDR2 reads YFSETQ. The CDR3 is 14 residues long. For the CDR3, the DNA is TGCGCCAGCAGCCCCGACAGGCCAGGAGCACCCCTCCACTTT. Its protein product is CASSPDRPGAPLHF.

The chain uses TRBV3-1 (or the pseudogene TRBV3-2) and TRBJ2-7; D possibly corresponds to TRBD1 (5 bases). CDR3 length equals 15 residues. V lost 2 bases and J 5 bases, leaving 16 bases between the germline ends. CDR1 LGHDT and CDR2 YNNKEL come from the germline V gene (reference sequence). The CDR3 DNA reads as TGTGCCAGCAGCCAAACTTGGGCAGGGTCCCACGAGCAGTACTTC. Amino acids: CASSQTWAGSHEQYF.

V usage is TRBV6-5 and J usage is TRBJ2-3; D is undetermined. The CDR3 consists of 14 residues. Germline lookup yields CDR1 MNHEY and CDR2 SVGAGI. V shed 5 bases and J shed 4 bases, with 13 bases lying between them. The CDR3 nucleotides read TGTGCCAGCAGTCACCCGGACCACCCAGATACGCAGTATTTT. Amino acid sequence: CASSHPDHPDTQYF.

The V call is TRBV3-1 (or the pseudogene TRBV3-2), the J call TRBJ1-2; D ambiguous. Germline values: CDR1 LGHDT, CDR2 YNNKEL (reference sequence). CDR3 size: 14 residues. V lost 5 bases, J lost 0 bases, and 10 bases lay in between. The CDR3: CASSGITANYGYTF. The CDR3 DNA sequence: TGTGCCAGCAGCGGGATTACAGCTAACTATGGCTACACCTTC.

The V and J genes are TRBV9 and TRBJ2-7; D could derive from TRBD1 or TRBD2 (6 bases each). This CDR3 is built from 14 residues. Looked up from germline, CDR1 is SGDLS and CDR2 is YYNGEE. V lost 4 bases and J 0 bases, leaving 11 bases between the germline ends. The CDR3 DNA reads as TGTGCCAGCAGCCCGCGGGACATCTCCTACGAGCAGTACTTC. Protein product: CASSPRDISYEQYF.

This clone has a handful of counts. This sequence joins TRBV27 and TRBJ2-5; perhaps D is TRBD1 or TRBD2 (6 bases each). V was shortened by 4 bases and J by 3 bases, with 12 bases between the two germline ends. CDR3 size: 14 residues. Looked up from germline, CDR1 is MNHEY and CDR2 is SMNVEV (reference sequence). The chain's CDR3 is CASSYGGSKETQYF. Written as DNA, the CDR3 is TGTGCCAGCAGTTACGGGGGCTCAAAAGAGACCCAGTACTTC.

This clone is categorized as medium-sized. This chain joins TRBV6-5 and TRBJ2-7; 7 bases map to TRBD1. J gave up 2 bases and V 6 bases, and 7 bases lay outside the gene matches. CDR3 length: 14 residues. Germline V CDR1 and CDR2: MNHEY, SVGAGI. The CDR3 protein is CASSPTGTAYEQYF. The CDR3 DNA reads as TGTGCCAGCAGCCCCACCGGGACAGCCTACGAGCAGTACTTC.

V usage is TRBV6-5 and J usage is TRBJ2-5; D not certain. This CDR3 spans 13 amino acids. Trimming left V 2 bases short and J 1 base short, with 5 bases between. From germline, CDR1 is MNHEY and CDR2 SVGAGI. The CDR3 bases are TGTGCCAGCAGTTACAACAGCCAAGAGACCCAGTACTTC. Translation: CASSYNSQETQYF.